Listed here are 21 T cell receptor beta chains from one sample, sequenced in a study of blood T cells in healthy people across ages. A sample-barcoded 5' primer and a J-beta primer mix were used in a second PCR of roughly 7 to 11 cycles. MiXCR, run by TCRdb on the 5' RACE reads, gives a single entry per CDR3 protein. The table records 890,000 or so distinct CDR3 sequences, around 68% of them present only once. The sample was blood. The receptors derive from a man aged 30-40 years in good health.

Comments on this clonotype: At one boundary the junction diverges from the germline segment, which might be a read error. The chain recombines TRBV6-5 with TRBJ2-4; 9 bases are a match to TRBD1. The CDR3 runs to 16 residues. CDR1 is MNHEY and CDR2 is SVGAGI in the germline V gene. CDR3 protein: CTSSTSGTGLVREQYF. The CDR3 DNA reads TGTACCAGCAGTACCTCCGGGACAGGGTTAGTGAGGGAGCAGTACTTC.

The sample holds many counts of this clonotype. The rearrangement links TRBV28 to TRBJ2-7; the D is unclear. The CDR3 runs to 11 residues. Trimming stripped 6 bases from V and 5 bases from J, with 8 bases between. In germline, CDR1 is MDHEN, CDR2 SYDVKM. CDR3 in DNA: TGTGCCAGCAGCTTGGGTAACGAGCAGTACTTC. It translates to CASSLGNEQYF.

V usage is TRBV9 and J usage is TRBJ2-3; D gene ambiguous. The CDR3 sequence is 14 residues long. Germline V lookup: CDR1 SGDLS, CDR2 YYNGEE. The V and J ends lost 4 bases and 2 bases respectively, with 11 bases between them. CDR3 DNA: TGTGCCAGCAGCTACTCCACGCACACAGATACGCAGTATTTT. It encodes CASSYSTHTDTQYF.

J is TRBJ2-1 and V is TRBV3-1; D remains unclear. Trimming removed 4 bases from V and 2 bases from J, with 12 bases in between. The germline gives CDR1 LGHDT, CDR2 YNNKEL (reference sequence). The CDR3 has 15 residues. The CDR3 protein is CASSPRVTTYNEQFF. CDR3 DNA sequence: TGTGCCAGCAGCCCCCGGGTCACTACCTACAATGAGCAGTTCTTC.

As regards this clonotype: Mismatch with germline at one junction end may stem from a read error. The chain recombines TRBV27 with TRBJ2-1; the D gene is possibly TRBD1 (6 bases). The CDR3 contains 13 residues. The germline V gene has CDR1 MNHEY and CDR2 SMNVEV (reference sequence). The CDR3 sequence is CVSTTTGIGEQFF. CDR3 nucleotide sequence: TGTGTCAGCACCACTACAGGGATCGGTGAGCAGTTCTTC.

The chain uses TRBV28 and TRBJ2-3, with D possibly matching TRBD1 (5 bases). The germline gives CDR1 MDHEN, CDR2 SYDVKM. The CDR3 runs to 19 residues. The germline V and J ends were trimmed by 5 bases and 2 bases, with 26 bases remaining between them. CDR3 coding DNA: TGTGCCAGCAGTCTCAACAGGAGATTTAGGACCCCAGTCACAGATACGCAGTATTTT. It yields the protein CASSLNRRFRTPVTDTQYF.

This clonotype was detected a few times. The chain carries TRBV20-1 and TRBJ2-1; either TRBD1 or TRBD2 may fit D (5 bases each). Germline V gene data show CDR1 as DFQATT and CDR2 as SNEGSKA (reference sequence). The CDR3 extends over 14 amino acids. CDR3 DNA: TGCATCCCTCCCGGGACCCGGTCCCCGGGGGAGCAGTTCTTC. Residues: CIPPGTRSPGEQFF.

This clonotype was found once. The chain is built from TRBV6-5 and TRBJ1-4; the D gene is possibly TRBD1 (6 bases). The CDR3 extends over 15 amino acids. Germline CDR1 is MNHEY and CDR2 is SVGAGI. Trimming pared 6 bases from V and 0 bases from J, leaving 11 bases between. The chain's CDR3 is CASRQGRSTNEKLFF. CDR3 nucleotide sequence: TGTGCCAGCAGACAGGGAAGGTCAACTAATGAAAAACTGTTTTTT.

The chain links TRBV9 to TRBJ1-6; a weak D match, TRBD1 (6 bases). There are 15 residues in the CDR3. The germline V gene encodes CDR1 SGDLS and CDR2 YYNGEE. V gave up 6 bases and J gave up 5 bases, with 15 bases separating them. CDR3 residues: CASTETQGDNSPLHF. The CDR3 DNA sequence: TGTGCCAGCACAGAAACACAGGGTGATAATTCACCCCTCCACTTT. Based on the CDR3 plus reference TRBV9 and TRBJ1-6, the full variable domain is DSGVTQTPKHLITATGQRVTLRCSPRSGDLSVYWYQQSLDQGLQFLIQYYNGEERAKGNILERFSAQQFPDLHSELNLSSLELGDSALYFCASTETQGDNSPLHFGNGTRLTVT.

V gene TRBV6-6 combines with J gene TRBJ2-3, with unresolved D. This CDR3 is built from 12 residues. Germline V gene lookup returns CDR1 MNHNY and CDR2 SVGAGI (reference sequence). V lost 7 bases and J lost 2, with 7 bases in between. This chain's CDR3 is CASNPPTDTQYF. The CDR3 DNA reads TGTGCCAGCAATCCCCCCACAGATACGCAGTATTTT.

The V call is TRBV2, the J call TRBJ2-1; D not certain. Germline lookup yields CDR1 SNHLY and CDR2 FYNNEI. V was cut by 2 bases and J by 7 bases, with 9 bases left in between. This CDR3 spans 13 amino acids. As DNA, the CDR3 is TGTGCCAGCAGTGAAAACAGTATTAATGAGCAGTTCTTC. Encoded protein: CASSENSINEQFF.

This sequence joins TRBV13 and TRBJ2-3, with 8 bases aligning to TRBD2. The CDR3 spans 17 residues. Trimming at V came to 5 bases and at J to 2 bases, leaving 12 bases not matched to a gene. Germline values: CDR1 PRHDT, CDR2 FYEKMQ (reference sequence). This CDR3 is CASSPSRGGGFTDTQYF. The CDR3 DNA reads TGTGCCAGCAGCCCCTCCCGGGGCGGGGGGTTCACAGATACGCAGTATTTT.

V gene TRBV6-5 combines with J gene TRBJ2-7; D gene uncertain. The CDR3 is made up of 13 amino acids. Looked up from germline, CDR1 is MNHEY and CDR2 is SVGAGI. Trimming removed 2 bases at V and 4 bases at J, with 9 bases between. Here the CDR3 reads CASSYLADYEQYF. CDR3 coding DNA: TGTGCCAGCAGTTACCTTGCGGATTACGAGCAGTACTTC.

The table lists this clonotype with a count of one. The chain is built from TRBV7-2 and TRBJ1-6; D not certain. V was shortened by 1 base and J by 14 bases, with 18 bases between the two germline ends. CDR1 is SGHTA and CDR2 is FQGNSA in the germline V gene. The CDR3 has 15 amino acids. The CDR3 reads CASSLDTDTGMSLHF. CDR3 in DNA: TGTGCCAGCAGCTTAGATACCGACACGGGGATGTCCCTCCACTTT.

V is TRBV4-2 and J is TRBJ2-7, with 9 bases lining up with TRBD2. The germline V gene encodes CDR1 LGHNA and CDR2 YNFKEQ. Germline trimming cut 0 bases from V and 3 bases from J; bases unmatched to any gene: 6. This CDR3 has 16 residues. Here the CDR3 DNA reads TGTGCCAGCAGCCAAGAGGAGGGAGCGGGGGGCTACGAGCAGTACTTC. It is translated as CASSQEEGAGGYEQYF.

In this sample, this clonotype turned up once. V is TRBV12-3 or TRBV12-4 and J is TRBJ1-4; D call uncertain. The CDR3 has 13 amino acids. Between the trimmed V and J ends, which lost 6 bases and 5 bases, there was a span of 10 bases. For the CDR3, the DNA is TGTGCCAGCAGCCTCAGGATGAATGAAAAACTGTTTTTT. The encoded protein is CASSLRMNEKLFF.

This chain joins TRBV25-1 and TRBJ2-4; TRBD1 agrees at 9 bases. Germline trimming cut 2 bases from V and 7 bases from J; bases unmatched to any gene: 6. The CDR3 has 15 residues. Germline lookup yields CDR1 MGHDK and CDR2 SYGVNS. The DNA of the CDR3 is TGTGCCAGCAGTGAACGGGACAGGGTCGGGAACATTCAGTACTTC. Protein sequence: CASSERDRVGNIQYF.

V and J are TRBV7-2 and TRBJ2-1, with TRBD2 identical over 9 bases. With 2 bases clipped from V and 8 bases from J, the junction kept 10 bases outside the gene matches. Germline V gene lookup returns CDR1 SGHTA and CDR2 FQGNSA. The CDR3 consists of 16 residues. The CDR3 reads CASSLLTERGADEQFF. DNA for the CDR3: TGTGCCAGCAGCTTATTGACGGAGCGGGGGGCTGATGAGCAGTTCTTC.

This clonotype showed up just once. The V and J genes are TRBV20-1 and TRBJ1-2, with 8 bases aligning to TRBD1. The CDR3 is made up of 15 amino acids. The J segment lost 4 bases and the V segment lost 2 bases, leaving 9 bases of the junction unmatched. Germline V gives CDR1 DFQATT, CDR2 SNEGSKA (reference sequence). The CDR3 protein is CSARPLTGVAYGYTF. CDR3 in DNA: TGCAGTGCTAGACCTCTGACAGGGGTCGCCTATGGCTACACCTTC.

The chain links TRBV6-2 or TRBV6-3 to TRBJ2-1; maybe TRBD1 (6 bases). The DNA matches TRBJ2-7 better at its end, which makes the J call doubtful. The CDR3 consists of 17 residues. Germline assignment: CDR1 MNHEY and CDR2 SVGEGT. The CDR3 here is CASSYEALTGLGYEQYF. The CDR3 nucleotides are TGTGCCAGCAGTTACGAGGCTCTGACAGGTCTGGGCTACGAGCAGTACTTC.

The CDR3 loop is CASSPRLGRGDEQFF. For the CDR3, the DNA is TGTGCCAGCAGCCCTCGACTAGGCCGTGGGGATGAGCAGTTCTTC. The rearrangement links TRBV7-2 to TRBJ2-1; perhaps TRBD2 as D (6 bases). Germline V gene data show CDR1 as SGHTA and CDR2 as FQGNSA. The CDR3 sequence is 15 residues long. V shed 5 bases and J shed 8 bases, with 19 bases lying between them.